These 8 T cell receptor beta chains were sequenced from one sample in a study of radiotherapy plus CTLA-4 blockade in lung cancer. Sequencing was performed with immunoSEQ multiplex PCR; in TCRdb, only in-frame clones are kept and a portion is missing. The sample yields approximately 60,000 clones, about 72% seen once. Sequences were derived from peripheral blood, sampled from a patient treated with radiotherapy plus ipilimumab. The receptors here all came from a human donor with non-small cell lung cancer who had a complete response to radiotherapy plus ipilimumab.

This clone has just one count. The rearrangement joins TRBV18 to TRBJ1-2, with D possibly TRBD1 on 5 matching bases. The V gene lost 1 base and the J gene lost 4 bases, with 16 bases spanning the gap. CDR3 length equals 16 residues. Germline loops: CDR1 KGHSH, CDR2 LQKENI. This CDR3 is CASSPLQGGRAYGYTF. For the CDR3, the DNA is TGTGCCAGCTCACCACTGCAGGGCGGGCGAGCCTATGGCTACACCTTC.

The rearrangement joins TRBV5-1 to TRBJ1-5; D uncertain. The CDR3 extends over 13 amino acids. Trimming took 3 bases from V and 0 from J, leaving 4 bases between them. The germline V gene encodes CDR1 SGHRS and CDR2 YFSETQ. This chain's CDR3 is CASSWGSNQPQHF. CDR3 DNA: TGCGCCAGCAGCTGGGGTAGCAATCAGCCCCAGCATTTT.

CDR3 in DNA: TGTGCCATCAGTGGAGACAGTATGAACACTGAAGCTTTCTTT. It codes for CAISGDSMNTEAFF. The rearrangement uses TRBV10-3 and TRBJ1-1, with D perhaps TRBD1 (5 bases). CDR1 and CDR2 from the germline V gene are ENHRY and SYGVKD. Trimming left V 4 bases short and J 0 bases short, with 9 bases between. This CDR3 has 14 residues.

The rearrangement uses TRBV7-9 and TRBJ1-1; 10 bases fit TRBD1. The ends lost 5 bases at V and 5 bases at J; junction bases unmatched: 5. The CDR3 is made up of 14 amino acids. Germline CDR1 is SEHNR and CDR2 is FQNEAQ (reference sequence). The CDR3 reads CASSRDRGRTEAFF. The CDR3 bases are TGTGCCAGCAGCCGGGACAGGGGAAGAACTGAAGCTTTCTTT.

V gene TRBV29-1 combines with J gene TRBJ1-4; 8 bases agree with TRBD1. The junction had 2 bases not matched to a gene; V was cut back by 5 bases and J by 3 bases. Germline V gene sequence: CDR1 SQVTM, CDR2 ANQGSEA. This CDR3 has 13 residues. The CDR3 protein is CSVPGGANEKLFF. The DNA of the CDR3 is TGCAGCGTTCCAGGGGGCGCTAATGAAAAACTGTTTTTT. Full variable domain (remainder filled in from reference TRBV29-1 and TRBJ1-4): SAVISQKPSRDICQRGTSLTIQCQVDSQVTMMFWYRQQPGQSLTLIATANQGSEATYESGFVIDKFPISRPNLTFSTLTVSNMSPEDSSIYLCSVPGGANEKLFFGSGTQLSVL.

This clone turned up a few times. CDR3 residues: CATSRERETSQFF. In DNA form, the CDR3 reads TGCGCCACATCACGGGAGCGGGAGACAAGCCAGTTCTTC. V is TRBV10-1 and J is TRBJ2-1, with 8 bases fitting TRBD2. Germline CDR1 and CDR2: WNHNN and SYGVQD (reference sequence). The CDR3 covers 13 residues. Trimming cost V 10 bases and J 13 bases; bases outside gene matches: 15.

This rearrangement joins TRBV2 to TRBJ1-3; TRBD1 is a possible D gene (5 bases). CDR1 SNHLY and CDR2 FYNNEI come from the germline V gene. The V end was cut by 6 bases, the J end by 2 bases, with 14 bases between. The CDR3 covers 15 residues. The CDR3 spells CASSPDRGAGNTIYF. In DNA, the CDR3 is TGTGCCAGCAGCCCAGACAGAGGGGCTGGAAACACCATATATTTT.

The chain is built from TRBV27 and TRBJ1-4; D is uncertain. Germline V gives CDR1 MNHEY, CDR2 SMNVEV (reference sequence). This CDR3 contains 14 residues. Trimming removed 0 bases at V and 4 bases at J, with 6 bases between. In nucleotides, the CDR3 is TGTGCCAGCAGTTTATCGGCTAATAATGAAAAACTGTTTTTT. As protein: CASSLSANNEKLFF.